One sample yielded the 27 T cell receptor beta chains listed below, sequenced in a study of blood T cell repertoires in COVID-19. Sequencing was performed with immunoSEQ multiplex PCR; in TCRdb, only in-frame clones are kept and a portion is missing. The profile shows a few hundred thousand clones, about nine tenths of them singletons. Sample: peripheral blood. The receptor source for this set is a woman aged 25 to 39 with active or convalescent COVID-19.

This chain uses TRBV13 with TRBJ2-1, with D perhaps matching TRBD2 (6 bases). The CDR3 has 16 residues. The germline CDR1 and CDR2 sequences are PRHDT and FYEKMQ (reference sequence). Trimming removed 5 bases from V and 0 bases from J, with 14 bases in between. The CDR3 is CASSGGLLSSYNEQFF. CDR3 sequence (DNA): TGTGCCAGCAGCGGGGGACTCCTTAGCTCCTACAATGAGCAGTTCTTC.

Details on this clone: The identical CDR3 is also encoded by other nucleotide sequences in the sample. V usage is TRBV18 and J usage is TRBJ2-1; 7 bases fit TRBD2. V lost 3 bases and J lost 8; bases outside the gene matches: 1. CDR3 length equals 12 residues. Germline V gives CDR1 KGHSH, CDR2 LQKENI. As DNA, the CDR3 is TGTGCCAGCTCACCCAGCGGGGATGAGCAGTTCTTC. It yields the protein CASSPSGDEQFF. Supplemented by reference TRBV18 and TRBJ2-1, the full variable domain reads NAGVMQNPRHLVRRRGQEARLRCSPMKGHSHVYWYRQLPEEGLKFMVYLQKENIIDESGMPKERFSAEFPKEGPSILRIQQVVRGDSAAYFCASSPSGDEQFFGPGTRLTVL.

The J gene is TRBJ1-2, the V gene TRBV4-2; 10 bases are shared with TRBD1. Unmatched junction bases numbered 10, after V lost 2 bases and J lost 4 bases. CDR1 and CDR2 (germline): LGHNA, YNFKEQ. The CDR3 is made up of 17 amino acids. As DNA, the CDR3 is TGTGCCAGCAGCCAACCGCCCGGGACAGGGGCCACCTATGGCTACACCTTC. Translated: CASSQPPGTGATYGYTF.

This rearrangement joins TRBV5-4 to TRBJ1-2; D possibly corresponds to TRBD1 (6 bases). Trimming removed 2 bases from V and 4 bases from J, with 15 bases in between. Germline lookup yields CDR1 SGHNT and CDR2 YYREEE (reference sequence). This CDR3 region has 15 residues. The DNA of the CDR3 is TGTGCCAGCAGCTTAGCGGGGGCTTTGGGCTATGGCTACACCTTC. This encodes CASSLAGALGYGYTF. Supplemented by reference TRBV5-4 and TRBJ1-2, the full variable domain reads ETGVTQSPTHLIKTRGQQVTLRCSSQSGHNTVSWYQQALGQGPQFIFQYYREEENGRGNFPPRFSGLQFPNYSSELNVNALELDDSALYLCASSLAGALGYGYTFGSGTRLTVV.

The chain is built from TRBV30 and TRBJ1-1, with D uncertain. CDR1 is GTSNPN and CDR2 is SVGIG in the germline V gene (reference sequence). The ends were cut back, 0 bases at V and 2 bases at J, with 13 bases in the middle. The length of the CDR3 is 15 residues. CDR3 bases: TGTGCCTGGAGTGTACTGCCAGAGGGAAACACTGAAGCTTTCTTT. The encoded protein is CAWSVLPEGNTEAFF.

V and J are TRBV25-1 and TRBJ2-1, with D perhaps TRBD2 (6 bases). With 4 bases removed from V and 8 bases from J, the gap between germline ends came to 12 bases. CDR3 length equals 13 residues. The V gene's germline CDR1 is MGHDK and CDR2 SYGVNS. CDR3 protein: CASSGSWRDEQFF. The CDR3 bases are TGTGCCAGCAGTGGTAGCTGGAGGGATGAGCAGTTCTTC.

This clone was counted once. The V call is TRBV10-3, the J call TRBJ2-3; D perhaps matches TRBD1 (8 bases). Trimming removed 8 bases from V and 6 bases from J, with 12 bases in between. In germline, CDR1 is ENHRY, CDR2 SYGVKD. The CDR3 has 12 amino acids. CDR3 bases: TGTGCCATCGAACAGGGGGGGGATACGCAGTATTTT. This gives the protein CAIEQGGDTQYF.

The chain employs TRBV5-6 and TRBJ2-2; 8 bases match TRBD1. The ends lost 3 bases at V and 10 bases at J; junction bases unmatched: 11. Germline CDR1 reads SGHDT; CDR2 reads YYEEEE. The CDR3 is made up of 15 amino acids. The DNA of the CDR3 is TGTGCCAGCAGCTCCGTCGGACAGGGCTACGAGGAGCTGTTTTTT. Protein: CASSSVGQGYEELFF.

V gene TRBV5-1 combines with J gene TRBJ1-2; 11 bases are a match to TRBD1. The CDR3 covers 13 residues. V dropped 4 bases and J dropped 6; count of bases not matched to a gene: 2. CDR1 and CDR2 from the germline V gene are SGHRS and YFSETQ. The CDR3 nucleotides are TGCGCCAGCAGCCAGGGACAGGGGGATGGCTACACCTTC. Its translation: CASSQGQGDGYTF.

About this clone itself: At the DNA level, this CDR3 is encoded by other sequences in the same sample as well. This sequence joins TRBV5-1 and TRBJ2-5; D is unresolved. Per germline, CDR1 SGHRS and CDR2 YFSETQ. The CDR3 contains 13 residues. V was trimmed by 0 bases and J by 5 bases, leaving 8 bases between them. In DNA, the CDR3 is TGCGCCAGCAGCTTGGGAGCCGGGGAGACCCAGTACTTC. Amino acid sequence: CASSLGAGETQYF.

This chain joins TRBV7-8 and TRBJ2-1, with TRBD2 identical over 11 bases. V dropped 6 bases and J dropped 3; count of bases not matched to a gene: 7. The germline V gene has CDR1 SGHVS and CDR2 FQNEAQ. The CDR3 has 16 residues. The CDR3 loop is CASSLTSGVIYNEQFF. The CDR3 coding sequence is TGTGCCAGCAGTCTGACTAGCGGGGTGATCTACAATGAGCAGTTCTTC. Full variable domain (rest looked up from reference TRBV7-8 and TRBJ2-1): GAGVSQSPRYKVAKRGQDVALRCDPISGHVSLFWYQQALGQGPEFLTYFQNEAQLDKSGLPSDRFFAERPEGSVSTLKIQRTQQEDSAVYLCASSLTSGVIYNEQFFGPGTRLTVL.

This chain links TRBV11-2 with TRBJ2-7, with D perhaps matching TRBD1 (6 bases). The CDR3 is 16 amino acids. Trimming pared 3 bases from V and 3 bases from J, leaving 18 bases between. Germline V lookup: CDR1 SGHAT, CDR2 FQNNGV. In DNA, the CDR3 is TGTGCCAGCAGCTTCCGAACAGGGTGGGGATTCTACGAGCAGTACTTC. Translation: CASSFRTGWGFYEQYF. Full variable domain (remainder filled in from reference TRBV11-2 and TRBJ2-7): EAGVAQSPRYKIIEKRQSVAFWCNPISGHATLYWYQQILGQGPKLLIQFQNNGVVDDSQLPKDRFSAERLKGVDSTLKIQPAKLEDSAVYLCASSFRTGWGFYEQYFGPGTRLTVT.

This clone was seen once. The chain uses TRBV21-1 and TRBJ1-6; the table gives TRBD1 as D, unverified against the DNA. TRBV21-1 represents a pseudogene. The CDR3 is 14 amino acids. CDR3 sequence: CASSIVGQLSPLHF. The CDR3 DNA sequence: TGTGCCAGCAGCATTGTGGGACAGCTCTCACCCCTCCACTTT.

The chain couples TRBV24-1 to TRBJ2-7, with TRBD1 identical over 12 bases. The CDR3 contains 12 residues. CDR1 is KGHDR, CDR2 SFDVKD, per germline. The V and J ends lost 12 bases and 4 bases, in that order; junction bases with no gene match: 3. CDR3: CAVGQGAYEQYF. CDR3 bases: TGTGCCGTGGGACAGGGGGCGTACGAGCAGTACTTC.

The J gene is TRBJ2-1, the V gene TRBV5-1, with D possibly being TRBD1 (6 bases). The CDR3 extends over 14 amino acids. The V gene lost 2 bases and the J gene lost 4 bases, with 10 bases spanning the gap. The germline gives CDR1 SGHRS, CDR2 YFSETQ. The CDR3, as DNA: TGCGCCAGCAGCTTTGGACAGCTTTACAATGAGCAGTTCTTC. This codes for CASSFGQLYNEQFF.

J is TRBJ2-1 and V is TRBV7-2; 10 bases agree with TRBD2. Germline assignment: CDR1 SGHTA and CDR2 FQGNSA. The CDR3 totals 14 residues. V was clipped by 5 bases and J by 6 bases; unmatched bases: 4. CDR3 protein: CASSPTSGLNEQFF. As DNA, the CDR3 is TGTGCCAGCAGCCCGACTAGCGGGCTCAATGAGCAGTTCTTC.

The V and J genes are TRBV30 and TRBJ2-3; TRBD2 might be the D (5 bases). The germline V and J ends were trimmed by 1 base and 6 bases, with 20 bases remaining between them. Germline V gives CDR1 GTSNPN, CDR2 SVGIG (reference sequence). The CDR3 consists of 16 residues. The CDR3 region is CAWSGGFTSGFDTQYF. Here the CDR3 DNA reads TGTGCCTGGAGTGGCGGGTTCACATCAGGTTTCGATACGCAGTATTTT.

This clone is a singleton in its sample. The V and J genes are TRBV7-9 and TRBJ1-5; TRBD1 matches 7 bases. With V trimmed by 5 bases and J by 5 bases, 12 bases remained unmatched. Germline V gives CDR1 SEHNR, CDR2 FQNEAQ (reference sequence). The length of the CDR3 is 16 residues. The CDR3 sequence is CASSHEGGRGDQPQHF. Here the CDR3 DNA reads TGTGCCAGCAGCCACGAAGGGGGCAGGGGGGATCAGCCCCAGCATTTT.

The V call is TRBV2, the J call TRBJ1-2; 7 positions agree with TRBD1. The junction had 4 bases not matched to a gene; V was cut back by 9 bases and J by 0 bases. The germline gives CDR1 SNHLY, CDR2 FYNNEI. The CDR3 is 13 amino acids. The CDR3 loop is CASWDSSNYGYTF. The CDR3 DNA reads as TGTGCCAGTTGGGACAGTTCTAACTATGGCTACACCTTC.

This chain connects TRBV4-3 to TRBJ1-6; maybe TRBD1 (5 bases). This CDR3 is built from 16 residues. Trimming removed 1 base from V and 5 bases from J, with 12 bases in between. The germline gives CDR1 LGHNA, CDR2 YSLEER. CDR3: CASSQGGTRHNSPLHF. The CDR3 nucleotides are TGCGCCAGCAGCCAAGGGGGCACACGCCATAATTCACCCCTCCACTTT.

The chain combines TRBV28 with TRBJ2-2; 8 positions match TRBD2. From germline, CDR1 is MDHEN and CDR2 SYDVKM. The CDR3 covers 14 residues. V shed 7 bases, J shed 8 bases, and the junction held 9 bases outside the gene matches. The CDR3, as DNA: TGTGCCAGCACTGTAGCGGGGACTGTAGGGGAGCTGTTTTTT. It is translated as CASTVAGTVGELFF.

The chain combines TRBV6-2 or TRBV6-3 with TRBJ1-1, with D possibly being TRBD1 (5 bases). The V and J ends lost 4 bases and 5 bases respectively, with 14 bases between them. The CDR3 length is 14 residues. Germline V lookup: CDR1 MNHEY, CDR2 SVGEGT. CDR3: CASSFRVKKTEAFF. The CDR3 nucleotides read TGTGCCAGCAGTTTCAGGGTAAAAAAAACTGAAGCTTTCTTT.

The J gene is TRBJ2-5, the V gene TRBV9, with D possibly being TRBD2 (8 bases). The CDR3 is made up of 16 amino acids. Looked up from germline, CDR1 is SGDLS and CDR2 is YYNGEE. Between the trimmed V and J ends, which lost 3 bases and 0 bases, there was a span of 15 bases. CDR3 bases: TGTGCCAGCAGCGAGGGGGCTAGCGGGTACCAAGAGACCCAGTACTTC. Translating gives CASSEGASGYQETQYF.

The chain is built from TRBV6-5 and TRBJ1-1; TRBD1 is a possible D gene (6 bases). CDR3 length equals 14 residues. Deletions cut 5 bases from V and 4 bases from J, with 14 bases between. CDR1 is MNHEY, CDR2 SVGAGI, per germline. This CDR3 reads CASSLQGSVTEAFF. The CDR3, as DNA: TGTGCCAGCAGTCTTCAGGGGAGCGTCACTGAAGCTTTCTTT.

The chain employs TRBV2 and TRBJ1-2; TRBD1 agrees at 8 bases. Trimming removed 6 bases from V and 5 bases from J; junction bases left unmatched: 5. CDR1 and CDR2 from the germline V gene are SNHLY and FYNNEI. The CDR3 is made up of 13 amino acids. The CDR3 DNA sequence: TGTGCCAGCAGATCAGGGGGCGCGTATGGCTACACCTTC. As protein: CASRSGGAYGYTF.

The chain is built from TRBV5-6 and TRBJ2-7, with 7 bases identical to TRBD1. There are 14 residues in the CDR3. After removal of 0 bases from V and 3 bases from J, the junction contained 3 bases not matched to a gene. The germline V gene encodes CDR1 SGHDT and CDR2 YYEEEE. CDR3 amino acids: CASSLETGNYEQYF. CDR3 nucleotide sequence: TGTGCCAGCAGCTTGGAGACAGGGAACTACGAGCAGTACTTC.

V usage is TRBV4-2 and J usage is TRBJ2-3; tentatively, D is TRBD2 (7 bases). Trimming removed 0 bases at V and 4 bases at J, with 11 bases between. There are 15 residues in the CDR3. Germline CDR1 LGHNA, CDR2 YNFKEQ. In DNA form, the CDR3 reads TGTGCCAGCAGCCAAGAGCAGGGGAGGGCAGATACGCAGTATTTT. It specifies CASSQEQGRADTQYF.